This T cell receptor beta chain stems from a study of blood T cell repertoires in COVID-19. About the study: Acute-phase and convalescent COVID-19 samples originated in the United States, Italy and Spain. T cells, B-cell-depleted T cells, or PBMCs supplied cDNA or gDNA.

Seattle enrolled patients during active infection and tracked them longitudinally. Authors' analysis steps: Estimated nucleated cell counts came from reference gene primer amplification. The data were produced by immunoSEQ multiplex PCR, yet TCRdb's version contains in-frame clones alone and is incomplete. V and J calls and clone size are given by that table; D and trimming were obtained from the DNA. The table has over 95,000 clones, 85% seen once. Germline lookup yields CDR1 SNHLY and CDR2 FYNNEI. The CDR3 has 14 residues. Trimming removed 1 base at V and 2 bases at J, with 6 bases between. The receptor was isolated from a woman in her sixties or seventies with COVID-19, enrolled during active disease. The chain employs TRBV2 and TRBJ1-5; D uncertain. The material sequenced was peripheral blood. The DNA of the CDR3 is TGTGCCAGCAGTGAAGGATTAGGCAATCAGCCCCAGCATTTT. Protein: CASSEGLGNQPQHF.